A single sample is the source of the 25 T cell receptor beta chains below, sequenced in a study of identical twins. TCRdb used MiXCR to reprocess the 5' RACE reads, holding one entry per CDR3 protein. The sample lists around 1.7 million distinct CDR3 sequences; roughly 35% were seen once. Sequencing was done on a sample of cord blood. All receptors come from a newborn girl in good health.

The gene calls are TRBV2 and TRBJ2-4; 16 bases agree with TRBD2. The better agreement between TRBJ2-7 and the DNA end casts doubt on the J call. Germline V gene data show CDR1 as SNHLY and CDR2 as FYNNEI. The length of the CDR3 is 18 residues. CDR3 bases: TGTGCCAGCAGTGATACGGGACTAGCGGGGGGGCCTTACTACGAGCAGTACTTC. Translating it yields CASSDTGLAGGPYYEQYF.

This chain connects TRBV5-1 to TRBJ2-1; perhaps TRBD1 as D (6 bases). The CDR3 sequence is 15 residues long. Germline V gene sequence: CDR1 SGHRS, CDR2 YFSETQ. Trimming shortened V by 1 base and J by 4 bases, and 12 bases separated the two germline ends. CDR3 in amino acids: CASSLMDSNYNEQFF. As DNA, the CDR3 is TGCGCCAGCAGCTTGATGGACAGCAATTACAATGAGCAGTTCTTC.

Notes on this clonotype: This may be a read error, as it is one base from a much larger clone. This chain uses TRBV6-2 or TRBV6-3 with TRBJ2-4, with 9 bases fitting TRBD2. The J call may be faulty, since TRBJ2-7 better matches the DNA end. Germline V gene lookup returns CDR1 MNHEY and CDR2 SVGEGT. CDR3 length: 17 amino acids. As DNA, the CDR3 is TGTGCCAGCAGTACGTTCTTCCTAGCGGGGTCAACCTACGAGCAGTACTTC. As protein: CASSTFFLAGSTYEQYF.

The CDR3 is CASSSYRGRKDTQYF. CDR3 DNA: TGTGCCAGCAGTTCATACAGGGGGCGCAAAGATACGCAGTATTTT. The V gene is TRBV28, the J gene TRBJ2-3; 9 positions agree with TRBD1. V gave up 4 bases and J gave up 5 bases; unmatched junction bases: 7. The CDR3 loop spans 15 amino acids. Germline V gene sequence: CDR1 MDHEN, CDR2 SYDVKM.

The chain employs TRBV3-1 and TRBJ2-3; no clear D gene. V was pared by 0 bases and J by 6 bases, with 13 bases between. CDR1 and CDR2 (germline): LGHDT, YNNKEL (reference sequence). The CDR3 spans 15 residues. This CDR3 reads CASSQEQALGDTQYF. The CDR3 coding sequence is TGTGCCAGCAGCCAAGAGCAGGCCCTGGGGGATACGCAGTATTTT.

The J gene is TRBJ2-3, the V gene TRBV4-2; D call uncertain. There are 13 residues in the CDR3. V gave up 0 bases and J gave up 5 bases, with 6 bases separating them. The germline V gene encodes CDR1 LGHNA and CDR2 YNFKEQ. In nucleotides, the CDR3 is TGTGCCAGCAGCCAAGAACATAAAGATACGCAGTATTTT. As protein: CASSQEHKDTQYF.

This chain connects TRBV6-2 or TRBV6-3 to TRBJ2-4; 9 bases line up with TRBD1. Judging by the DNA end, TRBJ2-7 fits better; the J call may be wrong. The germline CDR1 and CDR2 sequences are MNHEY and SVGEGT. CDR3 length: 16 residues. The CDR3 reads CASSSGQGPTAYEQYF. The CDR3 DNA sequence: TGTGCCAGCAGTTCGGGACAGGGACCTACCGCCTACGAGCAGTACTTC.

This clonotype has just a few counts. This chain connects TRBV20-1 to TRBJ2-1, with 7 bases lining up with TRBD2. Germline CDR1 reads DFQATT; CDR2 reads SNEGSKA (reference sequence). The junction had 10 bases not matched to a gene; V was cut back by 0 bases and J by 8 bases. The CDR3 runs 15 residues. This CDR3 is CSARDGMGREDEQFF. As DNA, the CDR3 is TGCAGTGCTAGAGATGGGATGGGACGGGAGGATGAGCAGTTCTTC.

This chain links TRBV28 with TRBJ2-7; D uncertain. Trimming took 7 bases from V and 7 from J, leaving 17 bases between them. The germline gives CDR1 MDHEN, CDR2 SYDVKM. The CDR3 totals 13 residues. CDR3 bases: TGTGCCAGCATACGTGCGCGGTACAATGAGCAGTACTTC. Translating it yields CASIRARYNEQYF.

This clonotype was counted between two and nine times. J is TRBJ2-5 and V is TRBV27, with a weak D call TRBD2 (7 bases). Germline loops: CDR1 MNHEY, CDR2 SMNVEV (reference sequence). The CDR3 contains 16 residues. Trimming removed 5 bases at V and 0 bases at J, with 16 bases between. CDR3 nucleotide sequence: TGTGCCAGCAGTCCCTGGGCGGGGGCCAACCAAGAGACCCAGTACTTC. Protein sequence: CASSPWAGANQETQYF.

The chain is built from TRBV4-1 and TRBJ1-1; D uncertain. The CDR3 has 14 amino acids. The germline CDR1 and CDR2 sequences are MGHRA and YSYEKL. Trimming removed 2 bases from V and 1 base from J, with 8 bases in between. The CDR3 nucleotides read TGCGCCAGCAGCCAAATAACCAGGAACACTGAAGCTTTCTTT. Translated, it gives CASSQITRNTEAFF.

This sequence joins TRBV25-1 and TRBJ2-1, with 14 bases aligning to TRBD2. Germline V gene lookup returns CDR1 MGHDK and CDR2 SYGVNS. The CDR3 totals 20 residues. The trim removed 3 bases at V and 6 bases at J, leaving 16 bases unmatched. For the CDR3, the DNA is TGTGCCAGCAGTGAGGGAGCAGTCGGACTAGCGGGAGGAGTGATCAATGAGCAGTTCTTC. As protein: CASSEGAVGLAGGVINEQFF.

With regard to this clonotype: The junction and the germline gene differ at one end; a read error may be behind it. The J gene is TRBJ1-5, the V gene TRBV10-3, with a weak D call TRBD1 (6 bases). The CDR3 is 13 amino acids. Germline CDR1 is ENHRY and CDR2 is SYGVKD. The CDR3 reads CVIRGGGNQPQHF. CDR3 bases: TGTGTCATCAGGGGCGGGGGAAATCAGCCCCAGCATTTT.

The rearrangement links TRBV25-1 to TRBJ1-4; D remains ambiguous. The CDR3 covers 15 residues. Germline V gives CDR1 MGHDK, CDR2 SYGVNS. V was pared by 1 base and J by 4 bases, with 10 bases between. DNA for the CDR3: TGTGCCAGCAGTGAATTCGGAGGTTATAATGAAAAACTGTTTTTT. Protein: CASSEFGGYNEKLFF.

This clonotype has a count of ten or more. The chain uses TRBV28 and TRBJ2-5; the match to TRBD2 covers 9 bases. J was trimmed by 3 bases and V by 5 bases; bases with no gene match: 7. CDR3 length: 15 residues. The germline V gene has CDR1 MDHEN and CDR2 SYDVKM. CDR3 DNA sequence: TGTGCCAGCAGTCTAGCGGCTAGCGGGAAAGAGACCCAGTACTTC. Protein: CASSLAASGKETQYF.

The chain joins TRBV6-1 to TRBJ1-2; D may be TRBD1 (5 bases). The CDR3 has 15 amino acids. With 6 bases removed from V and 4 bases from J, the gap between germline ends came to 18 bases. From germline, CDR1 is MNHNS and CDR2 SASEGT. In nucleotides, the CDR3 is TGTGCCAGCAGAGGGAGACAGTCGTTCTTCTATGGCTACACCTTC. Its protein product is CASRGRQSFFYGYTF.

This clonotype was detected a few times. The genes are TRBV19 and TRBJ2-1; no clear D gene. This CDR3 has 13 residues. From germline, CDR1 is LNHDA and CDR2 SQIVND (reference sequence). Between the trimmed V and J ends, which lost 6 bases and 4 bases, there was a span of 10 bases. CDR3 coding DNA: TGTGCCAGTAGACTGTCAAAATACAATGAGCAGTTCTTC. Its translation: CASRLSKYNEQFF.

CDR3 DNA: TGTGCCAGCAGACTACAGGGAAGGGGGGAGCAGTACTTC. It is translated as CASRLQGRGEQYF. The chain couples TRBV2 to TRBJ2-7, with D possibly being TRBD1 (6 bases). Germline V gene data show CDR1 as SNHLY and CDR2 as FYNNEI. Trimming removed 6 bases at V and 7 bases at J, with 16 bases between. The CDR3 sequence is 13 residues long.

The chain uses TRBV5-6 and TRBJ1-1, with TRBD1 matching over 9 bases. Germline values: CDR1 SGHDT, CDR2 YYEEEE. This CDR3 comprises 17 residues. V was clipped by 0 bases and J by 2 bases; unmatched bases: 8. The CDR3 coding sequence is TGTGCCAGCAGCTTGGGTTACCGGGACAGGGTTAACACTGAAGCTTTCTTT. Protein product: CASSLGYRDRVNTEAFF.

This clonotype has only a few counts. V and J are TRBV10-3 and TRBJ1-6; D unclear. The CDR3 loop spans 14 amino acids. V was clipped by 0 bases and J by 10 bases, with 10 bases between them. CDR1 and CDR2 from the germline V gene are ENHRY and SYGVKD. The CDR3 is CAISESSSGSPLHF. The CDR3 coding sequence is TGTGCCATCAGTGAGTCCAGTAGTGGGTCACCCCTCCACTTT.

This clonotype was observed at least ten times. This sequence joins TRBV6-5 and TRBJ1-5; D is unclear. This CDR3 has 12 amino acids. Per the germline V gene, CDR1 is MNHEY and CDR2 is SVGAGI. The ends were cut back, 0 bases at V and 6 bases at J, with 3 bases in the middle. The CDR3 region is CASSYSGQPQHF. DNA for the CDR3: TGTGCCAGCAGTTACTCCGGTCAGCCCCAGCATTTT.

The CDR3 sequence is CASSQDQGRAVNSPLHF. Written as DNA, the CDR3 is TGTGCCAGCAGCCAAGATCAGGGCAGGGCCGTAAATTCACCCCTCCACTTT. The rearrangement uses TRBV4-2 and TRBJ1-6, with a possible D match to TRBD1 (5 bases). Trimming left V 0 bases short and J 7 bases short, with 16 bases between. The CDR3 is 17 amino acids. Germline lookup yields CDR1 LGHNA and CDR2 YNFKEQ.

Only a few counts were recorded for this clonotype. The chain joins TRBV5-1 to TRBJ2-7; D ambiguous. V was trimmed by 1 base and J by 0 bases, leaving 11 bases between them. The CDR3 extends over 15 amino acids. CDR1 SGHRS and CDR2 YFSETQ come from the germline V gene. CDR3 protein: CASSLTASSSYEQYF. The CDR3 nucleotides read TGCGCCAGCAGCTTGACAGCGTCAAGCTCCTACGAGCAGTACTTC.

A few counts support this clonotype. The chain recombines TRBV12-3 or TRBV12-4 with TRBJ2-3; D is unresolved. V lost 3 bases, J lost 2 bases, and 9 bases lay in between. CDR3 length: 14 amino acids. The chain's CDR3 is CASSFAGITDTQYF. DNA of the CDR3: TGTGCCAGCAGTTTCGCTGGGATCACAGATACGCAGTATTTT.

CDR3 sequence reads: CASSYSGDNYNEQFF. In nucleotides, the CDR3 is TGCGCCAGCAGCTATTCTGGCGACAACTACAATGAGCAGTTCTTC. The chain couples TRBV5-1 to TRBJ2-1; the D is unclear. Germline V gene lookup returns CDR1 SGHRS and CDR2 YFSETQ. V was pared by 3 bases and J by 3 bases, with 13 bases between. The CDR3 sequence is 15 residues long.